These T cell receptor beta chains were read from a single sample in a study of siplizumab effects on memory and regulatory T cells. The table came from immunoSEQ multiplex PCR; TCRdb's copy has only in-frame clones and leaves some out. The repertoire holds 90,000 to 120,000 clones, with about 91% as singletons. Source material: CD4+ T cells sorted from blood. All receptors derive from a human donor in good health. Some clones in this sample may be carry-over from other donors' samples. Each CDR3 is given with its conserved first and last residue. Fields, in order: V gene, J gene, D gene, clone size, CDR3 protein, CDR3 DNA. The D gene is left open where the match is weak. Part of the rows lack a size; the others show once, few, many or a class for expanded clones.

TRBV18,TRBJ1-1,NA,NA,CASSPPPGPEAFF,TGTGCCAGCTCACCACCCCCAGGGCCTGAAGCTTTCTTT
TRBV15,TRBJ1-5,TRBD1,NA,CATMQGRQGLQPQHF,TGTGCCACCATGCAAGGCAGACAGGGGCTCCAGCCCCAGCATTTT
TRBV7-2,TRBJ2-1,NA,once,CASTRDSRINEQFF,TGTGCCAGTACCCGGGACTCCCGCATCAATGAGCAGTTCTTC
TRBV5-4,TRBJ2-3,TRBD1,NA,CASSATGGTDTQYF,TGTGCCAGCAGCGCGACAGGGGGCACAGATACGCAGTATTTT
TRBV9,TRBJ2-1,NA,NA,CASSVQGDLQFF,TGTGCCAGCAGCGTCCAGGGGGACTTACAGTTCTTC
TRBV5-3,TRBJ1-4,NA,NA,CARRPQGTNEKLFF,TGTGCCAGAAGGCCACAGGGAACTAATGAAAAACTGTTTTTT
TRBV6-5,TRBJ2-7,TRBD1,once,CASSYWTGSYEQYF,TGTGCCAGCAGTTACTGGACAGGCTCCTACGAGCAGTACTTC
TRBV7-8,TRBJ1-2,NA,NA,CASSPKVGTATNYGYTF,TGTGCCAGCAGCCCCAAGGTGGGGACGGCAACTAACTATGGCTACACCTTC
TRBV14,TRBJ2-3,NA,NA,CARNSPDGLGTDTQYF,TGTGCCAGGAACTCCCCGGACGGACTTGGCACAGATACGCAGTATTTT
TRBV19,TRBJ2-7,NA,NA,CASSRRGYEQYF,TGTGCCAGTAGCCGCCGGGGGTACGAGCAGTACTTC
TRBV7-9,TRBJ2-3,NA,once,CASTSSGATDTQYF,TGTGCCAGCACCTCCTCCGGGGCCACAGATACGCAGTATTTT
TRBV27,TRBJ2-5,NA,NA,CASSHQETQYF,TGTGCCAGCAGTCATCAAGAGACCCAGTACTTC
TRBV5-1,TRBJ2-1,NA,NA,CASSLGQPATYNEQFF,TGCGCCAGCAGCTTGGGTCAGCCCGCTACCTACAATGAGCAGTTCTTC
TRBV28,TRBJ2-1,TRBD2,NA,CASTRGLDTYNEQFF,TGTGCCAGCACCCGGGGACTAGATACTTACAATGAGCAGTTCTTC
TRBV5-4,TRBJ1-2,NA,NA,CASRFDEIDGYTF,TGTGCCAGCAGATTTGACGAGATAGATGGCTACACCTTC
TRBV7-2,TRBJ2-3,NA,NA,CASSLSIARTDTQYF,TGTGCCAGCAGCTTAAGTATCGCGCGCACAGATACGCAGTATTTT
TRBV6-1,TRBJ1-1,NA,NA,CASSVDLGSTEAFF,TGTGCCAGCAGTGTGGACCTAGGGAGCACTGAAGCTTTCTTT
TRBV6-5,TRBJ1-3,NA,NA,CASSLRGGNTIYF,TGTGCCAGCAGCCTCAGGGGCGGAAACACCATATATTTT
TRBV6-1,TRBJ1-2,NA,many,CASSKNIQGHGYTF,TGTGCCAGCAGTAAAAACATCCAGGGGCATGGCTACACCTTC
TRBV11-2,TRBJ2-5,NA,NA,CASSLSLATETQYF,TGTGCCAGCAGCTTAAGTCTAGCGACAGAGACCCAGTACTTC
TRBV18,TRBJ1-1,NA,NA,CASSAGVGNTEAFF,TGTGCCAGCTCGGCAGGGGTTGGGAACACTGAAGCTTTCTTT
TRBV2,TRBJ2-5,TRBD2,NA,CAGNGRAFSETQYF,TGTGCCGGAAATGGGAGGGCCTTTTCAGAGACCCAGTACTTC